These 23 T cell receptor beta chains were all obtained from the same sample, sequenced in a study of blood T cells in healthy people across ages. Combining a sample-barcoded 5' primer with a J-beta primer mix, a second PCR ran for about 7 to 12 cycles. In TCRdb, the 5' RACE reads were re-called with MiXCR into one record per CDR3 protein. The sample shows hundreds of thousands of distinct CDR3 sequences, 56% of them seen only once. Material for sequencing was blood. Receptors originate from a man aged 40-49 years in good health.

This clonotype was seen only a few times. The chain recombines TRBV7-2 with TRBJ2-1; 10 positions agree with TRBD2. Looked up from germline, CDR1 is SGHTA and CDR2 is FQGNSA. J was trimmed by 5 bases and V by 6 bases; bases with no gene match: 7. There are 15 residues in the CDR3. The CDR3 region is CASSIQLAGNNEQFF. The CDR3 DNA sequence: TGTGCCAGCAGTATACAACTAGCGGGGAACAATGAGCAGTTCTTC.

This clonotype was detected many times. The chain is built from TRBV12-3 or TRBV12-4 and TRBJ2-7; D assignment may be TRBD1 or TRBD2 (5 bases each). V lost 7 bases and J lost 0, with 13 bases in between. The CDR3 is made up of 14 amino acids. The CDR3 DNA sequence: TGTGCCAGCAATCCGGGACCTAGCTCCTACGAGCAGTACTTC. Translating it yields CASNPGPSSYEQYF.

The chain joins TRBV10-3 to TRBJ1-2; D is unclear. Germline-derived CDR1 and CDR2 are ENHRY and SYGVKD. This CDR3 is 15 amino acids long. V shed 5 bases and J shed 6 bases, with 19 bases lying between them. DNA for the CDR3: TGTGCCATCAGTTACCCCGAGGGCAGGCAAAATGGCTACACCTTC. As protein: CAISYPEGRQNGYTF.

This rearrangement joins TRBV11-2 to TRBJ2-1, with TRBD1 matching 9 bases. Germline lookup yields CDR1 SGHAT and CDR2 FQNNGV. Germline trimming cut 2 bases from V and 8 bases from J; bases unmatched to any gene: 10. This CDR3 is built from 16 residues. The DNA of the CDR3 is TGTGCCAGCAGCTTACAAATGGGGACAGGGAAGTATGAGCAGTTCTTC. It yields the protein CASSLQMGTGKYEQFF.

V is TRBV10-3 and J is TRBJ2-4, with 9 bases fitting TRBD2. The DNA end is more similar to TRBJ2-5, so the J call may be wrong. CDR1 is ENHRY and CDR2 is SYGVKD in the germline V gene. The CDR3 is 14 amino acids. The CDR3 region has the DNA TGTGCCATCTCAGCGGGAGGCTTCCGAGAGACCCAGTACTTC. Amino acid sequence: CAISAGGFRETQYF.

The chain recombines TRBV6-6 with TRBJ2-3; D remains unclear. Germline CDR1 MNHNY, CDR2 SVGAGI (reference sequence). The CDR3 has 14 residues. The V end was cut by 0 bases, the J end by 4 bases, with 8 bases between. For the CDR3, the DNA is TGTGCCAGCAGTTACTCGGTTAGATCAGATACGCAGTATTTT. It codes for CASSYSVRSDTQYF.

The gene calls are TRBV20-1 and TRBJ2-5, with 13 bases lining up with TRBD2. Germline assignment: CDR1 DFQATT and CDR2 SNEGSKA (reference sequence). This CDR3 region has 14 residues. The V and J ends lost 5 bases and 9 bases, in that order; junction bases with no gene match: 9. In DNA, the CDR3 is TGCAGTGCTGTACTAGCGGGAGGGCCGGGTTCCCAGTACTTC. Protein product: CSAVLAGGPGSQYF.

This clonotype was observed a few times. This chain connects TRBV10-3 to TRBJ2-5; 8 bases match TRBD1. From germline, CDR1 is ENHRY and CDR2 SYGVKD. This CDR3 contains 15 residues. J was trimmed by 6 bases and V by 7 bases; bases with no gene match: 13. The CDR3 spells CAITEGTGPEKTQYF. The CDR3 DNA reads TGTGCCATCACCGAGGGGACAGGACCTGAGAAGACCCAGTACTTC.

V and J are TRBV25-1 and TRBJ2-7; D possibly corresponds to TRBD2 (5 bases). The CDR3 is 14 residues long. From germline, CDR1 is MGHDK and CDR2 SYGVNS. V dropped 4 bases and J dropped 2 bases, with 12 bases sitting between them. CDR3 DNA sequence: TGTGCCAGCAGTGGTTCCCCCGGGACCTACGAGCAGTACTTC. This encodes CASSGSPGTYEQYF.

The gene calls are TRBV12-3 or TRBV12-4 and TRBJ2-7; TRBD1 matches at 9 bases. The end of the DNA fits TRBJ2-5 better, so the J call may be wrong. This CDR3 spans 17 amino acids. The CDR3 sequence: CASSSYRTGTGMETQYF. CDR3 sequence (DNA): TGTGCCAGCAGTTCATACAGGACCGGGACAGGGATGGAGACCCAGTACTTC.

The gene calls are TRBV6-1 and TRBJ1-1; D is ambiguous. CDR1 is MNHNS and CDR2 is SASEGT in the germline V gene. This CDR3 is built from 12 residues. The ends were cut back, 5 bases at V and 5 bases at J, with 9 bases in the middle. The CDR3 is CASSLSRTEAFF. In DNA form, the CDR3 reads TGTGCCAGCAGTCTGAGTAGGACTGAAGCTTTCTTT.

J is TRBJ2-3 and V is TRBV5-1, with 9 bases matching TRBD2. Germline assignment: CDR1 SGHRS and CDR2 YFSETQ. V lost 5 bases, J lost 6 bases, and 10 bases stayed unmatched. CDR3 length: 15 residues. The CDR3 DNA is TGCGCCAGCAGGGGTAGCGGGGGTCACTTGGATACGCAGTATTTT. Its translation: CASRGSGGHLDTQYF. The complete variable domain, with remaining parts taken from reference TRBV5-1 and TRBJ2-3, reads KAGVTQTPRYLIKTRGQQVTLSCSPISGHRSVSWYQQTPGQGLQFLFEYFSETQRNKGNFPGRFSGRQFSNSRSEMNVSTLELGDSALYLCASRGSGGHLDTQYFGPGTRLTVL.

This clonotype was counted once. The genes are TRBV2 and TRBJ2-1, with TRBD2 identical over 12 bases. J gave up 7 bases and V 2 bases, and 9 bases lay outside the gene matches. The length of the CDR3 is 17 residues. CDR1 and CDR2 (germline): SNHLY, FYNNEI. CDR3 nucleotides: TGTGCCAGCAGTGAAATAGGAGCTAGCGGGGGGGGAAATGAGCAGTTCTTC. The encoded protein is CASSEIGASGGGNEQFF.

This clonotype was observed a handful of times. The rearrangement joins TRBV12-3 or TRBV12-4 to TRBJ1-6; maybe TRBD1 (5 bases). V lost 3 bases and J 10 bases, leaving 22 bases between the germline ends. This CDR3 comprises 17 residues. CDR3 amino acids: CASSFLSAGNLGSPLHF. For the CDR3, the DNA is TGTGCCAGCAGTTTCCTCTCTGCAGGGAACTTGGGGTCACCCCTCCACTTT.

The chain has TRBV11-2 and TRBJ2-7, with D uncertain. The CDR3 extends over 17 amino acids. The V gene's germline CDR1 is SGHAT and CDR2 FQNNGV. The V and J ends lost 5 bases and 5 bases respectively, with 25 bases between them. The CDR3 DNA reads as TGTGCCAGCAGCCCAAAGGCAAGGGTCCTACCTTCCCACGAGCAGTACTTC. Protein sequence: CASSPKARVLPSHEQYF.

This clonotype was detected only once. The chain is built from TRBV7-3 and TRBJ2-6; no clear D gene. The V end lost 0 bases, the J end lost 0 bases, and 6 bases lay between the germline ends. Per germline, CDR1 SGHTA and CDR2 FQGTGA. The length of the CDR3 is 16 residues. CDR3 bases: TGTGCCAGCAGCTTAACTGGGGTCTCTGGGGCCAACGTCCTGACTTTC. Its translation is CASSLTGVSGANVLTF.

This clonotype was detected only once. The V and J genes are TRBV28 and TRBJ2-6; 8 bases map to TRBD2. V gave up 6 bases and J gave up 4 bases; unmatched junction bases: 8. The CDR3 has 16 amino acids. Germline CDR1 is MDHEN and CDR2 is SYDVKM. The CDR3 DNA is TGTGCCAGCAGCTCGTACGGGGGGGTGGGGGCCAACGTCCTGACTTTC. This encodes CASSSYGGVGANVLTF.

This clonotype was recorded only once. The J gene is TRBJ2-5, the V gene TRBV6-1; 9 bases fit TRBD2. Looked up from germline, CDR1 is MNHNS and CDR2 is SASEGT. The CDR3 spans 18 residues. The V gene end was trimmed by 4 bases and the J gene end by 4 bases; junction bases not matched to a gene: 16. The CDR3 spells CASSASPSGANRGETQYF. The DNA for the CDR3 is TGTGCCAGCAGTGCATCCCCTAGCGGGGCAAACCGTGGAGAGACCCAGTACTTC.

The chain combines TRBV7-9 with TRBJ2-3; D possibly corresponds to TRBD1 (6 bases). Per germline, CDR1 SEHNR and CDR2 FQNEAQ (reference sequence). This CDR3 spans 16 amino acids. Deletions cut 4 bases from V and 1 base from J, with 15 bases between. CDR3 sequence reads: CASSSEQGIGTDTQYF. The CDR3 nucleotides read TGTGCCAGCAGCTCAGAACAGGGTATCGGCACAGATACGCAGTATTTT.

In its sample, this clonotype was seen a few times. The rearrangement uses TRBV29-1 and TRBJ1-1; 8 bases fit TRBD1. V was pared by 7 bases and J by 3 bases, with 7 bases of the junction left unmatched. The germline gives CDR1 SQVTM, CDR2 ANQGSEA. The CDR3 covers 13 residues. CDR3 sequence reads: CSAKKTGDTEAFF. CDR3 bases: TGCAGCGCCAAGAAGACAGGGGACACTGAAGCTTTCTTT.

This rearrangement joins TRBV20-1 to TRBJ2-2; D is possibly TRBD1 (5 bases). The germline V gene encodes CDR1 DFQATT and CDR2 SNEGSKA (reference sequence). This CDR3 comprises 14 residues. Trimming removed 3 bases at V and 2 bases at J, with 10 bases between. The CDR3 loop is CSASVTVNTGELFF. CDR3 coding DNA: TGCAGTGCTAGTGTGACAGTTAACACCGGGGAGCTGTTTTTT.

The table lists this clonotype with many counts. The DNA for the CDR3 is TGCAGCGTCCGCTCCACGGCGGTCCGGACAGATACGCAGTATTTT. Its protein is CSVRSTAVRTDTQYF. This chain joins TRBV29-1 and TRBJ2-3; D uncertain. V lost 6 bases to trimming and J lost 3 bases, with 19 bases between them. There are 15 residues in the CDR3. Germline lookup yields CDR1 SQVTM and CDR2 ANQGSEA.

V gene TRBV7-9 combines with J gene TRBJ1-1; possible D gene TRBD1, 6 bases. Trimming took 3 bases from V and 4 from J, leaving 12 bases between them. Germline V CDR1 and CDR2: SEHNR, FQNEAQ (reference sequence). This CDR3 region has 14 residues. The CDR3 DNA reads TGTGCCAGCAGCTTCGGGGGCCTGGGCACTGAAGCTTTCTTT. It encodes CASSFGGLGTEAFF.